These 21 T cell receptor beta chains share one sample of origin, sequenced in a study of blood T cell repertoires in COVID-19. Sequencing used immunoSEQ multiplex PCR; TCRdb keeps in-frame clones, though not all of them. Among 470,000 or so clones listed, approximately 85% were seen once. The specimen sequenced was peripheral blood. The receptors here all came from a human donor in a cohort sampled during active COVID-19.

This chain uses TRBV3-1 (or the pseudogene TRBV3-2) with TRBJ1-4, with 8 positions matching TRBD1. V shed 1 base and J 8 bases; nucleotides not matched to a gene: 3. There are 14 residues in the CDR3. Per the germline V gene, CDR1 is LGHDT and CDR2 is YNNKEL (reference sequence). CDR3 sequence (DNA): TGTGCCAGCAGCCAAGGGACAGGGAACGAAAAACTGTTTTTT. Translating it yields CASSQGTGNEKLFF.

This clone was detected only once. The rearrangement uses TRBV29-1 and TRBJ1-4; D uncertain. Trimming cost V 1 base and J 7 bases, with 10 bases left between them. Germline CDR1 and CDR2: SQVTM and ANQGSEA. The CDR3 consists of 13 residues. The CDR3: CSVEGPGGEKLFF. The CDR3 region has the DNA TGCAGCGTTGAAGGACCAGGAGGTGAAAAACTGTTTTTT. The variable domain in full, completed from reference TRBV29-1 and TRBJ1-4, reads SAVISQKPSRDICQRGTSLTIQCQVDSQVTMMFWYRQQPGQSLTLIATANQGSEATYESGFVIDKFPISRPNLTFSTLTVSNMSPEDSSIYLCSVEGPGGEKLFFGSGTQLSVL.

This sequence joins TRBV15 and TRBJ1-4; D is possibly TRBD1 (6 bases). The CDR3 is made up of 12 amino acids. V was trimmed by 0 bases and J by 12 bases, leaving 8 bases between them. Germline V gene data show CDR1 as LNHNV and CDR2 as YYDKDF (reference sequence). CDR3 amino acids: CATSRETGELFF. CDR3 DNA: TGTGCCACCAGCAGAGAGACAGGAGAACTGTTTTTT.

The chain has TRBV5-4 and TRBJ1-1; 11 bases are shared with TRBD1. Trimming took 4 bases from V and 4 from J; bases not matched to a gene: 9. The CDR3 has 16 residues. Germline V gene sequence: CDR1 SGHNT, CDR2 YYREEE (reference sequence). This CDR3 reads CASSPGQGAQGTEAFF. As DNA, the CDR3 is TGTGCCAGCAGCCCCGGACAGGGGGCGCAGGGCACTGAAGCTTTCTTT.

V usage is TRBV27 and J usage is TRBJ1-1; D not certain. Germline V gene sequence: CDR1 MNHEY, CDR2 SMNVEV (reference sequence). Trimming pared 6 bases from V and 4 bases from J, leaving 12 bases between. The CDR3 has 13 residues. The CDR3 loop reads CASRRADTTEAFF. CDR3 sequence (DNA): TGTGCCAGCAGGAGAGCTGACACCACTGAAGCTTTCTTT.

V gene TRBV6-2 or TRBV6-3 combines with J gene TRBJ2-7; 10 bases map to TRBD2. Trimming cost V 5 bases and J 5 bases; bases outside gene matches: 9. This CDR3 contains 15 residues. Germline loops: CDR1 MNHEY, CDR2 SVGEGT. CDR3 in DNA: TGTGCCAGCAGTCCGCCAAGCGGGAGGGCAAACGAGCAGTACTTC. Protein sequence: CASSPPSGRANEQYF.

The CDR3, as DNA: TGTGCCAGCAGTTACTGGGGGCACAATCAGCCCCAGCATTTT. Its protein is CASSYWGHNQPQHF. The rearrangement uses TRBV6-5 and TRBJ1-5; tentatively, D is TRBD1 (6 bases). CDR1 is MNHEY and CDR2 is SVGAGI in the germline V gene. V was trimmed by 1 base and J by 3 bases, leaving 7 bases between them. The CDR3 is made up of 14 amino acids.

This chain joins TRBV6-1 and TRBJ2-1; possible D gene TRBD1, 5 bases. The CDR3 has 16 amino acids. CDR1 and CDR2 from the germline V gene are MNHNS and SASEGT. V was pared by 3 bases and J by 8 bases, with 20 bases between. DNA of the CDR3: TGTGCCAGCAGTGATGCGGTGGGGCCCCAAGGTGATGAGCAGTTCTTC. Translated, it gives CASSDAVGPQGDEQFF.

This clone was recorded only once. The chain uses TRBV7-2 and TRBJ2-1, with D possibly being TRBD1 (6 bases). Trimming took 5 bases from V and 4 from J, leaving 18 bases between them. This CDR3 region has 16 residues. The germline gives CDR1 SGHTA, CDR2 FQGNSA. CDR3 amino acids: CASSPQQGELYNEQFF. CDR3 nucleotide sequence: TGTGCCAGCAGCCCTCAACAGGGAGAGCTTTACAATGAGCAGTTCTTC. The full variable domain, completed using reference TRBV7-2 and TRBJ2-1, is GAGVSQSPSNKVTEKGKDVELRCDPISGHTALYWYRQSLGQGLEFLIYFQGNSAPDKSGLPSDRFSAERTGGSVSTLTIQRTQQEDSAVYLCASSPQQGELYNEQFFGPGTRLTVL.

The V and J genes are TRBV19 and TRBJ1-5; 9 nucleotides align to TRBD1. J gave up 7 bases and V 4 bases, and 8 bases lay outside the gene matches. Germline-derived CDR1 and CDR2 are LNHDA and SQIVND (reference sequence). This CDR3 is 15 amino acids long. The CDR3 spells CASSTLGQGGQPQHF. The CDR3 DNA follows: TGTGCCAGTAGTACTCTGGGACAGGGAGGGCAGCCCCAGCATTTT.

This clone was counted ten times or more. The chain recombines TRBV11-3 with TRBJ2-2; D is unresolved. CDR1 is SGHNT and CDR2 is YENEEA in the germline V gene. The CDR3 sequence is 15 residues long. With 5 bases removed from V and 1 base from J, the gap between germline ends came to 11 bases. Here the CDR3 DNA reads TGTGCCAGCAGCCTGCTCCGCGGGAACACCGGGGAGCTGTTTTTT. This codes for CASSLLRGNTGELFF.

The V call is TRBV9, the J call TRBJ1-3; weak D call: TRBD1 (6 bases). This CDR3 spans 16 amino acids. Germline V CDR1 and CDR2: SGDLS, YYNGEE. V was shortened by 3 bases and J by 0 bases, with 13 bases between the two germline ends. CDR3 in DNA: TGTGCCAGCAGCGGGAACAGGGTGGACTCTGGAAACACCATATATTTT. Its protein is CASSGNRVDSGNTIYF.

This chain uses TRBV28 with TRBJ2-1, with 9 bases fitting TRBD2. V trimming: 4 bases; J trimming: 2 bases; junction bases outside the gene matches: 6. This CDR3 spans 16 amino acids. Germline V gene sequence: CDR1 MDHEN, CDR2 SYDVKM. In DNA, the CDR3 is TGTGCCAGCAGTTCCCGACTAGCGGCAACCTACAATGAGCAGTTCTTC. Its protein product is CASSSRLAATYNEQFF. The full variable domain, completed using reference TRBV28 and TRBJ2-1, is DVKVTQSSRYLVKRTGEKVFLECVQDMDHENMFWYRQDPGLGLRLIYFSYDVKMKEKGDIPEGYSVSREKKERFSLILESASTNQTSMYLCASSSRLAATYNEQFFGPGTRLTVL.

The V gene is TRBV21-1, the J gene TRBJ1-2. TRBV21-1 is termed a pseudogene. The CDR3 spans 16 residues. CDR3 in DNA: TGTGCCAGCAGCCCCCGGGCGGGGGGTTTGAACTATGGCTACACCTTC. This encodes CASSPRAGGLNYGYTF.

Notes on this clone: Its ends do not fully match the called genes, so a read error is possible. This chain connects TRBV5-5 to TRBJ1-1, with D possibly being TRBD1 (6 bases). In germline, CDR1 is SGHKS, CDR2 YYEKEE (reference sequence). The CDR3 is made up of 15 amino acids. This chain's CDR3 is CASSSQGIIDPEVFF. In DNA form, the CDR3 reads TGTGCCAGCAGCTCTCAGGGGATAATTGACCCTGAAGTTTTCTTT.

The chain recombines TRBV2 with TRBJ2-1, with a possible D match to TRBD2 (5 bases). Germline CDR1 SNHLY, CDR2 FYNNEI. This CDR3 has 15 residues. Trimming stripped 1 base from V and 4 bases from J, with 11 bases between. The CDR3 sequence is CASSEGRPGYNEQFF. In DNA form, the CDR3 reads TGTGCCAGCAGTGAAGGGCGGCCGGGGTACAATGAGCAGTTCTTC.

The V gene is TRBV4-1, the J gene TRBJ1-4; 7 bases match TRBD1. The CDR3 has 14 residues. V trimming: 4 bases; J trimming: 4 bases; junction bases outside the gene matches: 3. The germline V gene encodes CDR1 MGHRA and CDR2 YSYEKL. CDR3 bases: TGCGCCAGCAGCCTGGGACAGAATAATGAAAAACTGTTTTTT. Protein sequence: CASSLGQNNEKLFF.

The chain couples TRBV20-1 to TRBJ1-1; no firm D call. V gave up 3 bases and J gave up 1 base, with 12 bases separating them. CDR3 size: 14 residues. Germline CDR1 reads DFQATT; CDR2 reads SNEGSKA (reference sequence). The CDR3 region has the DNA TGCAGTGCTAGTCGAGGGTACTCGAACACTGAAGCTTTCTTT. It encodes CSASRGYSNTEAFF.

The chain is built from TRBV9 and TRBJ2-7; 7 bases agree with TRBD1. This CDR3 spans 14 amino acids. Germline values: CDR1 SGDLS, CDR2 YYNGEE. Losses at the gene ends were 0 bases for V and 3 bases for J; bases not matched to a gene: 3. Here the CDR3 reads CASSVGPGGYEQYF. The CDR3 DNA sequence: TGTGCCAGCAGCGTAGGTCCAGGGGGCTACGAGCAGTACTTC.

The genes are TRBV4-3 and TRBJ1-2, with 7 bases matching TRBD1. The length of the CDR3 is 14 residues. Trimming at V came to 5 bases and at J to 5 bases, leaving 8 bases not matched to a gene. Per the germline V gene, CDR1 is LGHNA and CDR2 is YSLEER. CDR3 in amino acids: CASSESRGTYGYTF. CDR3 bases: TGCGCCAGCAGCGAAAGCAGGGGGACATATGGCTACACCTTC.

This clone was observed a single time. This chain uses TRBV6-2 or TRBV6-3 with TRBJ2-1; D not certain. The CDR3 runs to 12 residues. V was pared by 5 bases and J by 10 bases, with 12 bases between. Germline loops: CDR1 MNHEY, CDR2 SVGEGT. CDR3: CASSAPEREQFF. The CDR3 region has the DNA TGTGCCAGCAGTGCGCCGGAGAGGGAGCAGTTCTTC.